What follows is one T cell receptor beta chain and its context. Its antigen is still unknown. This sample was taken from a study of cytomegalovirus exposure and HLA in healthy donors (dated by TCRdb to 2017 to 2019). Broadly, across the study: In an earlier analysis of about 560 of the donors, about 270 Gb of sequence data and 100 million or so unique TCR beta sequences from about 180 million T cells were reported. Besides the first cohort of roughly 640 subjects, a separate validation cohort made up of 95 to 150 different subjects was used. An early release covering roughly 640 HLA-typed donors comprised about 310 gigabases of sequencing data and roughly 86 million unique TCR sequences. Alongside the repertoire data, information on donor age, sex, ethnicity and CMV serostatus was compiled. Because of strong linkage in the cohort, a handful of DR-DQ haplotypes were treated as single units for association and clustering. Typing coverage varied by locus: roughly 629-640 donors for A, B, C, DRB1 and DQB1; some 520 for DQA1; approximately 610 for DPA1; more than 450 for DPB1. To decide whether each TCR beta V gene segment behaved as functional or pseudogenic, an earlier analysis of some 570 of the donors relied on high-throughput TCR beta sequencing. To predict cytomegalovirus infection status, the study brought together high-throughput TCR immunosequencing, statistical association of individual TCRs with disease status, and machine learning. On average, over 200,000 unique TCR beta nucleotide sequences were sequenced per donor among a few hundred genotyped donors of the cohort, with about 19% of those sequences being non-productive. To study patterns of TCR occurrence, a later analysis re-analyzed previously published TCR beta repertoires from around 700 donors and added high-resolution HLA genotyping. The study used immunosequencing to profile the T cell repertoires of 600 to 850 subjects and linked those repertoires to cytomegalovirus serostatus. The study aimed to test whether signatures of past pathogen exposure could be identified by cataloging public T cell receptors. Rather than drawing on any new phenotypic data, the later analysis identified candidate immune exposures from TCR beta sequences and the way those sequences occurred across donors. Genome-wide SNP genotypes for about 55% of the roughly 670 donors were used in a later genetic analysis, which treated that subset as a discovery cohort. Among the roughly 400 genotyped donors, approximately 82% belonged to the genetic ancestry cluster associated with self-reported Caucasian donors. HLA typing included class I and class II loci at four-digit resolution. All discovery cohort repertoires had been generated on a single sequencing platform.

Overall study results and their limits: A later analysis found that most CMV-associated TCR beta chains appeared HLA-restricted, with HLA associations seemingly driven largely by CMV exposure. According to a later analysis, TCR association rates differed among HLA loci, with DRB1 alleles showing the most associated TCRs and HLA-C alleles showing the fewest. When HLA alleles, especially DR and DQ, strongly co-occurred, attributing TCR associations to individual alleles was difficult. Most TCR sequences were observed very rarely across donors, whereas some public TCRs were present in many individuals. The study listed 150 to 200 TCR beta chains as associated with cytomegalovirus. Compared with the 666-donor mean, donors in an Asian-associated ancestry cluster had fewer N-insertions in productive TCRs, according to a later genetic analysis. Presence/absence analyses assumed roughly uniform sequencing depth across donors, an assumption that may not hold. A further reported finding was that TCR beta sequences accurately predicted the HLA-A and HLA-B alleles for most subjects in the first cohort. A group of highly shared sequence variants was considered likely to be a technical artifact of the sequencing pipeline. In both the original and validation cohorts, the classifier was reported to diagnose cytomegalovirus status with high specificity and sensitivity. A later analysis associated some 17,000 TCR beta sequences with specific HLA alleles at a false discovery rate of 0.05. Some IMGT-functional V segments, including TRBV6-2 and TRBV6-3, could not be distinguished by the 87-base-pair reads and were therefore excluded. Broadly in line with IMGT annotations, most TCR beta V segments showed up in productive rearrangements about 87% or about 30% of the time in an earlier analysis of around 600 of the donors. The earlier analysis of about 600 of the donors excluded some 15 rarely observed V segments, including chromosome 9 orphons, because counts were too low. HLA typing was unavailable for some donors at each locus, so association tests used only the typed subset. V-gene and J-gene trimming of TCR beta chains was associated with a missense DCLRE1C variant in a later genetic analysis, and the association was replicated in an independent cohort. In a later analysis, HLA-associated TCR beta chains were found to be more clonally expanded and to have lower generation probabilities than equally common non-associated chains. According to the authors, the approach could potentially be generalized to other disease states and immunological phenotypes. According to a later analysis, parvovirus B19, influenza, CMV and Epstein-Barr virus appeared linked to several top co-occurrence clusters. Correlated functional status among segregating V segments might reflect linkage disequilibrium, but an unknown experimental factor could not be ruled out. CMV serostatus was the only immune exposure information available for the cohort. Three of the identified cytomegalovirus-associated TCR beta chains were confirmed in vitro to be specific for cytomegalovirus antigens. The cohort was sequenced for TCR beta chains only, and without alpha or paired-chain data the features that could be detected were limited.

The CDR3 holds 15 amino acids from the cysteine to the phenylalanine. The read is trimmed to its CDR3 DNA, 45 bases read in frame from base 1. From the germline V gene, CDR1 is SGHRS and CDR2 is YFSETQ. V is clipped by 4 bases and J by 8 bases, and the sequence between their germline boundaries is 21 bases long. The library relied on the immunoSEQ multiplex PCR assay. For the multiplex PCR, a mixture combining 60 forward primers for TCR Vbeta segments and 13 reverse primers for TCR Jbeta segments was used. The CDR3 region of rearranged TCR beta genes was amplified from genomic DNA with a multiplex PCR assay. On the Illumina HiSeq System, the amplified TCR beta libraries were sequenced as 87-base-pair reads. Concerning the study's data processing: A later analysis counted tens of millions of unique TCR beta chains across the 550 to 800 repertoires, and 9.5 million to 11 million of these chains were shared by at least two donors. Raw reads were error-corrected and collapsed into unique sequences with a nearest-neighbor algorithm that merged closely related sequences to remove PCR and sequencing errors. V, D and J gene segments were assigned by aligning CDR3 sequences to IMGT reference sequences. Each retained sequence needed at least a six-nucleotide match to both a V gene segment and a J gene segment. Rearrangements were called productive when the CDR3 lacked stop codons and stayed in frame with V and J; all others were non-productive. Following IMGT convention, CDR3 was defined as the stretch from the second conserved V-encoded cysteine to the conserved J-encoded phenylalanine. Sequences without an unambiguous match to a single V gene segment were excluded from the earlier analysis of a few hundred of the donors. In an earlier analysis of almost 600 of the donors, a V segment was called functional when productive rearrangements were above 56.7%, and segregating when the standard deviation between donors exceeded 5%. A statistical classification framework was built to diagnose cytomegalovirus status from the catalog of TCR beta chain sequences. In a later analysis, TCR nucleotide sequences were compared against IMGT/GENE-DB human TR gene sequences so that V and J genes could be assigned. A later analysis assigned CDR3 sequences and most-parsimonious VDJ recombination scenarios with the TCRdist pipeline. A later analysis defined each TCR beta chain by its CDR3 amino acid sequence plus V-gene family, and excluded reads lacking a unique V-gene family. As a way to deal with suspected cross-contamination and a sequencing artifact, a later analysis dropped hundreds of nucleotide sequences that were highly shared and had low generation probability. In a later analysis, a clonal expansion index was calculated for each public chain from normalized within-repertoire ranks of inferred template counts. In a later analysis, generation probabilities were computed using a VDJ recombination model fitted to out-of-frame rearrangements, and the results were checked against IGoR. In a later analysis, TCR-TCR, TCR-HLA and TCR-CMV co-occurrence was scored with hypergeometric tests, and a repertoire-size bias correction was applied to TCR pairs. In a later analysis, false discovery rates were estimated by permuting HLA or CMV assignments 20 times. A later analysis grouped co-occurring TCRs with DBSCAN, adding TCRdist sequence similarity when clustering within HLA-allele-positive subsets. Repertoires with fewer than 30,000 or more than 120,000 public chains were left out of co-occurrence clustering, as were about five repertoires with anomalous nucleotide sharing. The table comes from immuneACCESS by way of TCRdb, which keeps in-frame sequences with V and J called. Part of the clones is missing from these tables; in studies checked, under half for an unresolved V gene and the rest for unknown reasons. Clonal size and the V and J genes are those of that table, whereas D and trimming came from the DNA. The sample table on file contains 100,000 to 150,000 clones. The ten largest clones take up 2.5% to 3% of the sample.

In total, just over 650 healthy bone marrow donors made up the cohort. Cohort members were all nominally healthy when sampled, although unrecorded immune exposures were likely present. The donor was CMV seronegative and was included in the group of a few hundred seronegative cohort members. A peripheral blood sample was provided by each donor, and peripheral blood mononuclear cells were used for TCR beta sequencing. Genomic DNA extraction from the blood cell samples was performed with the Qiagen DNeasy Blood Extraction Kit. The chain employs TRBV5-1 and TRBJ1-2; the D gene identity is not certain. The TCR comes from a man under 40 in good health and CMV-seronegative. Sequenced material: PBMCs. The bases are TGCGCCAGCAGCCTTTCTAACCGGATCGAGGGAGGCTACACCTTC. This encodes CASSLSNRIEGGYTF.